One and the same sample provided the 20 T cell receptor beta chains below, sequenced in a study of cytomegalovirus exposure and HLA in healthy donors. A multiplex PCR was run with 60 Vbeta primers and 13 Jbeta primers. This table comes from immunoSEQ multiplex PCR, and its TCRdb copy is limited to in-frame clones, with some not included. The sample lists over 200,000 clones, around 79% seen once, with over 1.5% in the top ten. The sequenced material came from PBMCs. The receptors derive from a male donor in good health and CMV-seronegative.

This clone was recorded once. V gene TRBV6-5 combines with J gene TRBJ1-4, with D maybe TRBD1 (5 bases). The V and J ends lost 10 bases and 5 bases respectively, with 14 bases between them. This CDR3 spans 13 amino acids. CDR1 and CDR2 from the germline V gene are MNHEY and SVGAGI. CDR3 loop: CATTRQGNEKLFF. The CDR3 region has the DNA TGTGCCACCACTCGGCAGGGCAATGAAAAACTGTTTTTT.

This clone was detected once. The chain has TRBV5-1 and TRBJ1-1; D gene ambiguous. V lost 5 bases to trimming and J lost 6 bases, with 14 bases between them. Germline V gene sequence: CDR1 SGHRS, CDR2 YFSETQ. The CDR3 sequence is 13 residues long. CDR3 nucleotides: TGCGCCAGCAGTCCGGCCGGGTCCGCTGAAGCTTTCTTT. It encodes CASSPAGSAEAFF. Drawing the rest from reference TRBV5-1 and TRBJ1-1, the complete variable domain is KAGVTQTPRYLIKTRGQQVTLSCSPISGHRSVSWYQQTPGQGLQFLFEYFSETQRNKGNFPGRFSGRQFSNSRSEMNVSTLELGDSALYLCASSPAGSAEAFFGQGTRLTVV.

The V gene is TRBV4-3, the J gene TRBJ1-2; D gene ambiguous. The ends were cut back, 0 bases at V and 4 bases at J, with 15 bases in the middle. The CDR3 length is 16 residues. From germline, CDR1 is LGHNA and CDR2 YSLEER. CDR3 residues: CASSQEGYETIYGYTF. CDR3 in DNA: TGCGCCAGCAGCCAAGAAGGTTATGAGACAATCTATGGCTACACCTTC.

This clone was recorded a few times. The chain has TRBV5-8 and TRBJ1-2, with D unclear. Germline V gene lookup returns CDR1 SGHTS and CDR2 YDEGEE. Trimming shortened V by 1 base and J by 4 bases, and 8 bases separated the two germline ends. The CDR3 is 13 residues long. CDR3 sequence (DNA): TGTGCCAGCAGCTTGACTGGGCTCTATGGCTACACCTTC. Protein sequence: CASSLTGLYGYTF.

The chain has TRBV5-1 and TRBJ1-1; 12 bases agree with TRBD1. V was clipped by 0 bases and J by 0 bases; unmatched bases: 3. The V gene's germline CDR1 is SGHRS and CDR2 YFSETQ. The CDR3 has 17 residues. The CDR3 DNA reads TGCGCCAGCAGCTTGGAGGGGACAGGGGGCCTGAACACTGAAGCTTTCTTT. Its translation is CASSLEGTGGLNTEAFF.

V is TRBV18 and J is TRBJ2-3, with D possibly TRBD1 on 6 matching bases. Germline V gives CDR1 KGHSH, CDR2 LQKENI. The CDR3 contains 15 residues. Trimming cost V 5 bases and J 0 bases, with 12 bases left between them. This CDR3 is CASSSDSGSTDTQYF. DNA for the CDR3: TGTGCCAGCTCATCGGACAGCGGTAGCACAGATACGCAGTATTTT.

The V gene is TRBV5-1, the J gene TRBJ2-7, with 9 bases fitting TRBD1. V shed 1 base, J shed 6 bases, and the junction held 2 bases outside the gene matches. The CDR3 is made up of 13 amino acids. Germline lookup yields CDR1 SGHRS and CDR2 YFSETQ. The CDR3 coding sequence is TGCGCCAGCAGCTTGACAGGGGGCATCGAGCAGTACTTC. This translates into CASSLTGGIEQYF.

CDR3 in amino acids: CASTGELRPPYEQYF. The CDR3 DNA reads as TGTGCCAGCACTGGGGAGCTTCGGCCACCCTACGAGCAGTACTTC. V usage is TRBV28 and J usage is TRBJ2-7, with D possibly matching TRBD2 (5 bases). This CDR3 is built from 15 residues. V lost 7 bases and J 2 bases, leaving 18 bases between the germline ends. The germline CDR1 and CDR2 sequences are MDHEN and SYDVKM.

The chain is built from TRBV30 and TRBJ2-5; TRBD1 matches at 7 bases. TRBJ2-7 matches the DNA end more closely, so the J call is doubtful. Germline V gene sequence: CDR1 GTSNPN, CDR2 SVGIG (reference sequence). The CDR3 length is 15 residues. This CDR3 reads CAWSVGGRGTYEQYF. The CDR3 DNA is TGTGCCTGGAGTGTAGGGGGCAGGGGAACCTACGAGCAGTACTTC.

V is TRBV5-1 and J is TRBJ2-3; 11 bases match TRBD2. CDR3 size: 16 residues. V trimming: 4 bases; J trimming: 4 bases; junction bases outside the gene matches: 8. Germline V gene sequence: CDR1 SGHRS, CDR2 YFSETQ. In DNA form, the CDR3 reads TGCGCCAGCAGCACTAGCGGGGGAAAAAGACCAGATACGCAGTATTTT. Translation gives CASSTSGGKRPDTQYF.

The rearrangement joins TRBV14 to TRBJ2-5; tentative D call: TRBD1 (6 bases). TRBJ2-7 explains the end of the DNA better; the J call may be wrong. Germline lookup yields CDR1 SGHDN and CDR2 FVKESK. This CDR3 is built from 14 residues. The CDR3 reads CASRTGHPPYEQYF. The CDR3 nucleotides read TGTGCCAGCAGGACGGGACACCCTCCCTACGAGCAGTACTTC.

The rearrangement joins TRBV5-6 to TRBJ1-2, with TRBD1 identical over 7 bases. Germline trimming cut 7 bases from V and 5 bases from J; bases unmatched to any gene: 5. CDR1 is SGHDT, CDR2 YYEEEE, per germline. The CDR3 has 12 amino acids. The CDR3 reads CASHQGEYGYTF. The CDR3 DNA reads TGTGCCAGCCACCAGGGGGAGTATGGCTACACCTTC.

The chain is built from TRBV6-6 and TRBJ1-6; TRBD1 aligns across 9 bases. The length of the CDR3 is 15 residues. Germline CDR1 reads MNHNY; CDR2 reads SVGAGI (reference sequence). V shed 5 bases and J 7 bases; nucleotides not matched to a gene: 6. DNA of the CDR3: TGTGCCAGCAGTACACTAACAGGGGGCAATTCACCCCTCCACTTT. As protein: CASSTLTGGNSPLHF.

This chain joins TRBV10-3 and TRBJ2-5; 10 bases are a match to TRBD2. In germline, CDR1 is ENHRY, CDR2 SYGVKD. J gave up 5 bases and V 3 bases, and 6 bases lay outside the gene matches. This CDR3 has 15 amino acids. CDR3: CAISDPGTSEETQYF. CDR3 in DNA: TGTGCCATCAGTGACCCCGGGACTAGCGAGGAGACCCAGTACTTC.

This clone turned up a few times. J is TRBJ1-2 and V is TRBV28, with D perhaps TRBD1 (5 bases). Trimming removed 7 bases at V and 6 bases at J, with 9 bases between. Germline values: CDR1 MDHEN, CDR2 SYDVKM. The CDR3 runs to 11 residues. The CDR3 reads CASTIGDGYTF. The CDR3 bases are TGTGCCAGCACCATAGGGGATGGCTACACCTTC.

V is TRBV12-5 and J is TRBJ1-2; 9 bases are shared with TRBD1. The CDR3 has 13 residues. Unmatched junction bases numbered 5, after V lost 10 bases and J lost 2 bases. Germline lookup yields CDR1 LGHNT and CDR2 FRNRAP. The CDR3 DNA reads as TGTGCTAAGCCGGGACAGGGAAACTATGGCTACACCTTC. It is translated as CAKPGQGNYGYTF.

The V gene is TRBV10-3, the J gene TRBJ2-3; TRBD2 matches at 9 bases. Germline V gene data show CDR1 as ENHRY and CDR2 as SYGVKD. V shed 6 bases, J shed 0 bases, and the junction held 10 bases outside the gene matches. The CDR3 runs 17 residues. DNA of the CDR3: TGTGCCATCAGACCAACTAGCGGGTTAGATAGCACAGATACGCAGTATTTT. This codes for CAIRPTSGLDSTDTQYF.

This chain joins TRBV28 and TRBJ2-7; possible D gene TRBD1, 5 bases. Germline V lookup: CDR1 MDHEN, CDR2 SYDVKM. The CDR3 consists of 11 residues. The CDR3 region is CATRTNYEQYF. Here the CDR3 DNA reads TGTGCTACGCGGACAAACTACGAGCAGTACTTC.

At least ten counts were recorded for this clone. Other DNA sequences in the same sample also yield this CDR3. This chain joins TRBV5-1 and TRBJ2-1, with D possibly matching TRBD2 (5 bases). Trimming took 0 bases from V and 0 from J, leaving 7 bases between them. The germline V gene encodes CDR1 SGHRS and CDR2 YFSETQ. This CDR3 comprises 15 residues. The CDR3 spells CASSLEGGSYNEQFF. CDR3 nucleotides: TGCGCCAGCAGCTTGGAAGGAGGCTCCTACAATGAGCAGTTCTTC. Full variable domain (remainder filled in from reference TRBV5-1 and TRBJ2-1): KAGVTQTPRYLIKTRGQQVTLSCSPISGHRSVSWYQQTPGQGLQFLFEYFSETQRNKGNFPGRFSGRQFSNSRSEMNVSTLELGDSALYLCASSLEGGSYNEQFFGPGTRLTVL.

The chain links TRBV5-4 to TRBJ2-3; 11 bases align to TRBD2. Germline trimming cut 7 bases from V and 9 bases from J; bases unmatched to any gene: 10. Germline CDR1 and CDR2: SGHNT and YYREEE (reference sequence). This CDR3 is built from 14 residues. The CDR3: CASHLAGGRGTQYF. CDR3 coding DNA: TGTGCCAGCCACCTAGCGGGGGGTCGAGGGACGCAGTATTTT. Using reference TRBV5-4 and TRBJ2-3 for the parts outside the CDR3, the full variable domain is ETGVTQSPTHLIKTRGQQVTLRCSSQSGHNTVSWYQQALGQGPQFIFQYYREEENGRGNFPPRFSGLQFPNYSSELNVNALELDDSALYLCASHLAGGRGTQYFGPGTRLTVL.